These 13 T cell receptor beta chains share one sample of origin, sequenced in a study of T cells in Graves' hyperthyroidism and ophthalmopathy. Regions amplified from RNA transcripts were the TCR beta CDR3 regions. With the HTBI primer set, the TCR CDR3 went through a first round of RT-PCR. In TCRdb, the multiplex PCR reads were re-called with MiXCR into one record per CDR3 protein. The sample consists of around 500,000 distinct CDR3 sequences, approximately 15% of them appearing once. The sequenced material came from blood. Every receptor here comes from a woman in her thirties or forties with Graves' hyperthyroidism.

This clonotype was counted only a few times. The J gene is TRBJ2-7, the V gene TRBV11-3; 16 bases map to TRBD2. V shed 5 bases, J shed 4 bases, and the junction held 8 bases outside the gene matches. CDR3 length: 17 amino acids. Germline-derived CDR1 and CDR2 are SGHNT and YENEEA. CDR3 sequence reads: CASSLPGLAGGVYEQYF. CDR3 coding DNA: TGTGCCAGCAGCCTACCGGGACTAGCGGGAGGGGTTTACGAGCAGTACTTC.

The rearrangement joins TRBV3-1 to TRBJ1-3; D is perhaps TRBD1 (5 bases). Germline V gene sequence: CDR1 LGHDT, CDR2 YNNKEL (reference sequence). Trimming removed 4 bases from V and 4 bases from J, with 17 bases in between. The CDR3 runs 16 residues. The chain's CDR3 is CASSRGTGTGGNTIYF. The CDR3 region has the DNA TGTGCCAGCAGCCGAGGAACTGGGACTGGAGGAAACACCATATATTTT.

This clonotype has a handful of counts. The chain is built from TRBV6-2 or TRBV6-3 and TRBJ2-7; D is undetermined. Trimming removed 2 bases at V and 4 bases at J, with 9 bases between. Germline values: CDR1 MNHEY, CDR2 SVGEGT. This CDR3 is built from 13 residues. CDR3 DNA: TGTGCCAGCAGTTACGGCTGGCTTTACGAGCAGTACTTC. Translated: CASSYGWLYEQYF.

Remarks on this clonotype: A read error may produce the germline difference seen at one junction end. The chain is built from TRBV7-2 and TRBJ2-1, with TRBD2 matching over 7 bases. CDR1 and CDR2 (germline): SGHTA, FQGNSA. The CDR3 totals 16 residues. The CDR3 sequence is CASSTGGIPTYSEQFF. The CDR3 DNA sequence: TGTGCCAGCAGCACCGGGGGGATTCCAACCTACAGTGAGCAGTTCTTC.

Of note for this clonotype: This may stem from a read error, because a much larger clone lies one nucleotide away. This chain uses TRBV28 with TRBJ2-7; D not resolved. CDR3 length equals 11 residues. Germline CDR1 is MDHEN and CDR2 is SYDVKM. V was trimmed by 11 bases and J by 6 bases, leaving 14 bases between them. The CDR3 region is CAGNGSGEQYF. The DNA for the CDR3 is TGTGCCGGCAATGGGTCCGGCGAGCAGTACTTC.

In nucleotides, the CDR3 is TGTGCCAGCAGCCCACCGGACTTAGCTTCCTATAATTCACCCCTCCACTTT. Amino acids: CASSPPDLASYNSPLHF. V gene TRBV5-8 combines with J gene TRBJ1-6; the D is unclear. Germline CDR1 SGHTS, CDR2 YDEGEE. Trimming took 4 bases from V and 1 from J, leaving 15 bases between them. The CDR3 contains 17 residues.

The genes are TRBV28 and TRBJ2-7; 7 positions agree with TRBD1. There are 16 residues in the CDR3. J lost 3 bases, V lost 2 bases, and 10 bases had no gene match. Germline lookup yields CDR1 MDHEN and CDR2 SYDVKM. The CDR3 nucleotides read TGTGCCAGCAGTTTAGTAGGGCAGGGGGAGTTCTACGAGCAGTACTTC. This codes for CASSLVGQGEFYEQYF.

The genes are TRBV5-8 and TRBJ2-3; the match to TRBD2 covers 7 bases. V was pared by 5 bases and J by 2 bases, with 8 bases of the junction left unmatched. Per germline, CDR1 SGHTS and CDR2 YDEGEE. The CDR3 is 15 residues long. The CDR3 nucleotides are TGTGCCAGCAGTGCTAGCGGTTACCTCACAGATACGCAGTATTTT. It specifies CASSASGYLTDTQYF.

A few counts support this clonotype. A much larger clone lies a single base off, so this may be a read error. The genes are TRBV14 and TRBJ2-5; D gene uncertain. Trimming removed 0 bases from V and 0 bases from J, with 14 bases in between. The V gene's germline CDR1 is SGHDN and CDR2 FVKESK. This CDR3 has 17 residues. CDR3 sequence: CASSQDPVTKYQETQYF. The CDR3 region has the DNA TGTGCCAGCAGCCAAGATCCAGTCACGAAGTACCAAGAGACCCAGTACTTC.

This clonotype showed up just a few times. This sequence joins TRBV6-5 and TRBJ1-1, with TRBD1 matching 8 bases. Per germline, CDR1 MNHEY and CDR2 SVGAGI. The V gene end was trimmed by 0 bases and the J gene end by 4 bases; junction bases not matched to a gene: 4. The CDR3 totals 15 residues. The chain's CDR3 is CASSYSDRGGTEAFF. The CDR3 region has the DNA TGTGCCAGCAGTTACTCTGACAGGGGAGGCACTGAAGCTTTCTTT.

The V call is TRBV24-1, the J call TRBJ2-1; D might be TRBD1 (5 bases). The CDR3 is 16 amino acids. With 9 bases removed from V and 0 bases from J, the gap between germline ends came to 17 bases. CDR1 and CDR2 from the germline V gene are KGHDR and SFDVKD. The CDR3 spells CATSPSGAASYNEQFF. DNA of the CDR3: TGTGCCACCTCCCCTTCTGGGGCAGCCTCCTACAATGAGCAGTTCTTC.

In its sample, this clonotype was seen many times. The gene calls are TRBV29-1 and TRBJ1-2, with D possibly TRBD1 on 5 matching bases. V lost 3 bases and J lost 7, with 9 bases in between. The CDR3 is 11 residues long. Germline CDR1 reads SQVTM; CDR2 reads ANQGSEA. CDR3 sequence: CSVEGVSGYTF. CDR3 bases: TGCAGCGTTGAGGGGGTTAGTGGCTACACCTTC.

For this clonotype: A much larger clone sits a single nucleotide away, making a read error possible. No conserved phenylalanine or tryptophan ends this CDR3, so it is likely a read error. The rearrangement joins TRBV27 to TRBJ2-1, with D perhaps matching TRBD2 (6 bases). V was cut by 6 bases and J by 4 bases, with 10 bases left in between. This CDR3 spans 13 amino acids. The germline CDR1 and CDR2 sequences are MNHEY and SMNVEV (reference sequence). DNA of the CDR3: TGTGCCAGCAGCGGAGGAGGGTACAATGAGCAGTTCCTC. Its translation is CASSGGGYNEQFL.